These T cell receptor beta chains were read from a single sample in a study of T-cell reconstitution after alpha-beta-depleted transplantation in children. Via MiXCR, TCRdb re-called the PCR reads, giving one row per CDR3 protein. Of over 150,000 distinct CDR3 sequences listed, 6.3% were seen once; the top ten hold about 4.4%. Sequences were derived from PBMCs, sampled before TCRalphabeta/CD19-depleted stem cell transplant. These receptor sequences come from a girl under three years old with combined immunodeficiency, due to receive a stem cell transplant. Each CDR3 is given with its conserved first and last residue. A D gene is named only where the DNA matches it firmly. Size values are once, few and many counts, or a class for expanded clones, and some rows have none.

>.|TRBV7-3|TRBJ2-2|many
CASSLEGAGELFF
TGTGCCAGCAGCCTTGAGGGGGCCGGGGAGCTGTTTTTT
>TRBD2|TRBV11-3|TRBJ2-7|many
CASSLGRLAGGTHYEQYF
TGTGCCAGCAGCTTAGGGAGACTAGCGGGAGGCACGCACTACGAGCAGTACTTC
>.|TRBV9|TRBJ2-2|many
CASTARTSNTGELFF
TGTGCCAGCACCGCCCGGACTTCGAACACCGGGGAGCTGTTTTTT
>TRBD1|TRBV5-1|TRBJ1-3|many
CASSLAGGVGNTIYF
TGCGCCAGCAGTCTCGCAGGGGGCGTTGGAAACACCATATATTTT
>.|TRBV4-2|TRBJ2-7|many
CASSQGRADRRGEQYF
TGTGCCAGCAGCCAAGGGAGGGCAGACAGGAGAGGGGAGCAGTACTTC
>TRBD1|TRBV15|TRBJ1-5|many
CATSEDRRNQPQHF
TGTGCCACCAGCGAGGACAGGCGCAATCAGCCCCAGCATTTT
>TRBD2|TRBV12-3/TRBV12-4|TRBJ2-3|many
CASSLGAGGTDTQYF
TGTGCCAGCAGTTTAGGGGCGGGGGGCACAGATACGCAGTATTTT
>.|TRBV6-1|TRBJ2-7|many
CASSDLGHSSYEQYF
TGTGCCAGCAGTGATTTGGGCCACAGCTCCTACGAGCAGTACTTC
>TRBD1|TRBV27|TRBJ2-5|many
CASSLRTGLQETQYF
TGTGCCAGCAGTTTAAGGACAGGGTTACAAGAGACCCAGTACTTC
>.|TRBV20-1|TRBJ2-1|many
CSARDVKRYNEQFF
TGCAGTGCTAGGGATGTCAAGCGGTACAATGAGCAGTTCTTC
>.|TRBV28|TRBJ1-1|many
CASSESRRVSEAFF
TGTGCCAGCAGTGAGTCAAGGAGGGTTTCTGAAGCTTTCTTT
>TRBD2|TRBV29-1|TRBJ2-7|many
CSVWLAEGYEQYF
TGCAGCGTGTGGCTAGCGGAGGGCTACGAGCAGTACTTC
>.|TRBV24-1|TRBJ2-5|many
CATSDRTDGGTQYF
TGTGCCACCAGTGATCGGACCGATGGGGGGACCCAGTACTTC
>TRBD1|TRBV5-1|TRBJ1-2|many
CASSSPTGGENGYTF
TGCGCCAGCAGCTCTCCTACAGGGGGCGAAAATGGCTACACCTTC
>.|TRBV12-3/TRBV12-4|TRBJ2-1|many
CASSFGIYNEQFF
TGTGCCAGCAGTTTTGGGATTTACAATGAGCAGTTCTTC
>TRBD2|TRBV12-5|TRBJ2-1|few
CASGLVPLLAGGPNEQFF
TGTGCTAGTGGTTTGGTACCCCTACTAGCGGGAGGGCCCAATGAGCAGTTCTTC
>TRBD2|TRBV20-1|TRBJ2-1|many
CSARVSSGGPLHFNEQFF
TGCAGTGCTAGAGTGTCTAGCGGGGGCCCATTACATTTCAATGAGCAGTTCTTC
>.|TRBV11-3|TRBJ1-1|.
CASSLVPNTEAFF
TGTGCCAGCAGCTTAGTTCCGAACACTGAAGCTTTCTTT
>TRBD2|TRBV15|TRBJ2-3|many
CATSDGRGTTDTQYF
TGTGCCACCTCTGACGGGCGGGGGACCACAGATACGCAGTATTTT
>.|TRBV29-1|TRBJ2-1|few
CSVPGWPRGGQFF
TGCAGCGTCCCAGGATGGCCTAGGGGTGGGCAGTTCTTC
>.|TRBV4-1|TRBJ2-5|many
CASSQWGLETQYF
TGCGCCAGCAGCCAATGGGGGCTAGAGACCCAGTACTTC
>TRBD1|TRBV4-1|TRBJ1-1|many
CASSLDRTNTEAFF
TGCGCCAGCAGCCTGGACAGGACGAACACTGAAGCTTTCTTT
>.|TRBV24-1|TRBJ2-4|many
CATSDLLGGIQYF
TGTGCCACCAGTGATTTGCTGGGGGGCATTCAGTACTTC
>.|TRBV7-9|TRBJ2-5|many
CASSLSVGVKETQYF
TGTGCCAGCAGCTTATCCGTCGGGGTAAAAGAGACCCAGTACTTC
>.|TRBV29-1|TRBJ1-2|many
CSVAAEWGYGYTF
TGCAGCGTTGCGGCCGAATGGGGATATGGCTACACCTTC
>TRBD2|TRBV7-9|TRBJ2-3|many
CASSPREAIGTQYF
TGTGCCAGCAGCCCCCGGGAGGCTATTGGTACGCAGTATTTT
>.|TRBV20-1|TRBJ2-3|many
CSARFLHTRTDTQYF
TGCAGTGCTCGCTTCTTACATACCCGCACAGATACGCAGTATTTT
>TRBD1|TRBV28|TRBJ2-2|many
CASSLGQVLFF
TGTGCCAGCAGTTTAGGACAGGTGCTGTTTTTT
>.|TRBV4-3|TRBJ2-5|few
CASSQDLGGTQIAETQYF
TGCGCCAGCAGCCAAGATCTAGGGGGAACCCAGATAGCGGAGACCCAGTACTTC
>.|TRBV29-1|TRBJ1-1|many
CSVDQGLGGDF
TGCAGCGTTGACCAAGGCCTCGGGGGTGACTTT
>.|TRBV19|TRBJ1-5|many
CASSMIGQGLNQPQHF
TGTGCCAGTAGTATGATAGGGCAGGGACTCAATCAGCCCCAGCATTTT
>TRBD2|TRBV5-4|TRBJ2-1|many
CASSPGGGRGNEQFF
TGTGCCAGCAGCCCGGGAGGGGGGAGAGGTAATGAGCAGTTCTTC
>.|TRBV5-5|TRBJ2-5|few
CASSQWTEQETQYF
TGTGCCAGCAGCCAATGGACGGAACAAGAGACCCAGTACTTC
>.|TRBV6-2/TRBV6-3|TRBJ2-3|many
CASSYGNTQYF
TGTGCCAGCAGTTACGGCAATACGCAGTATTTT
>.|TRBV25-1|TRBJ2-3|many
CASSEYGTGRRDTQYF
TGTGCCAGCAGTGAATATGGAACAGGGAGAAGAGATACGCAGTATTTT